This T cell receptor beta chain stems from a study of vaccination and CD4 T cells after COVID-19. Study-level background: Typically, post-vaccine samples were obtained a median roughly 70 days after dose two, within a range of 14 to 241. Control cultures, each given a CEFX pool, an HIV-1 Nef pool, or no peptide, were included.

The treatment is: approximately 11-day PBMC culture with coronavirus spike peptide pools or control peptides (ViraFEST assay). Points from the study as a whole: It was observed that, in convalescent patients, a median 86.3% of reactive clones arose only post-vaccination.

This clonotype was observed a few times. The antigen is unknown. The CDR3 extends over 17 amino acids. The germline CDR1 and CDR2 sequences are SGHNT and YYREEE (reference sequence). With 2 bases clipped from V and 0 bases from J, the junction kept 6 bases outside the gene matches. Sequence data for DNA of cultured CD4+ T cells were generated by the Oncomine TCR Beta short-read assay. CD4+ T cells were cultured, and genomic DNA was extracted from them. From the PCR reads, TCRdb called clonotypes with MiXCR, one entry per CDR3 protein. The sample holds about 12,000 distinct CDR3 sequences, roughly 29% seen once.

The chain carries TRBV5-4 and TRBJ2-1; 9 bases are shared with TRBD1. The origin of this receptor is a human donor with COVID-19. The specimen was cultured CD4+ T cells from blood. This CDR3 is CASSFTGGVSSYNEQFF. In nucleotides, the CDR3 is TGTGCCAGCAGCTTCACAGGGGGCGTGAGCTCCTACAATGAGCAGTTCTTC. Full variable domain (outside the CDR3, taken from reference TRBV5-4 and TRBJ2-1): ETGVTQSPTHLIKTRGQQVTLRCSSQSGHNTVSWYQQALGQGPQFIFQYYREEENGRGNFPPRFSGLQFPNYSSELNVNALELDDSALYLCASSFTGGVSSYNEQFFGPGTRLTVL.